These T cell receptor beta chains were read from a single sample in a study of T-cell memory formation after mild COVID-19. TCRdb reprocessed the 5' RACE reads with MiXCR, giving one entry per CDR3 protein. The data show about 250,000 distinct CDR3 sequences, 15% seen once. Sequencing used PBMCs or a T cell subset sorted from them (not recorded which). The source is an adult woman who had mild COVID-19 (a few samples of this study predate the infection). Cell type and time point are not known. Both conserved end residues are part of each CDR3. The D gene is left open where the match is weak. Only part of the rows carry a size: once, few, many, or a class if the clone is expanded.

j_call	d_call	cdr3_length	v_call	clone_size	cdr3_nt	cdr3_aa
TRBJ2-7	NA	13	TRBV14	NA	TGTGCCAGCAGCCAATGGGACAACTACGAGCAGTACTTC	CASSQWDNYEQYF
TRBJ2-2	TRBD1	15	TRBV5-1	few	TGCGCCAGCAGACTGGACAGGGATGGCACCGGGGAGCTGTTTTTT	CASRLDRDGTGELFF
TRBJ1-5	NA	17	TRBV5-6	NA	TGTGCCAGCAGCCAACAGGGATTTTGGAATAGCAATCAGCCCCAGCATTTT	CASSQQGFWNSNQPQHF
TRBJ2-4	TRBD1	12	TRBV5-4	few	TGTGCCAGCAGCTCCCCTGGACAGGGGGCGTACTTC	CASSSPGQGAYF
TRBJ1-1	NA	13	TRBV6-1	few	TGTGCCAGCAGGATAACAGGGTACACTGAAGCTTTCTTT	CASRITGYTEAFF
TRBJ1-2	NA	16	TRBV27	NA	TGTGCCAGCAGTCCCAGGTCCCGGACAGCGGCATATGGCTACACCTTC	CASSPRSRTAAYGYTF
TRBJ1-2	NA	11	TRBV19	NA	TGTGCCAGTAGTTCCTTTCAAGGCTACACCTTC	CASSSFQGYTF
TRBJ2-7	TRBD2	16	TRBV7-9	many	TGTGCCAGCAGCTTAGCGAAAGCGGGGCCCCTCTACGAGCAGTACTTC	CASSLAKAGPLYEQYF
TRBJ2-1	TRBD2	21	TRBV24-1	many	TGTGCCACCAGTGATTTTTTGGGGACTAGCGGGGGCCTCAGCTCCTACAATGAGCAGTTCTTC	CATSDFLGTSGGLSSYNEQFF
TRBJ2-7	TRBD1	14	TRBV27	NA	TGTGCCAGCAGTACCGGGACAGGTCGACGAGAGCAGTACTTC	CASSTGTGRREQYF
TRBJ2-3	TRBD2	16	TRBV2	many	TGTGCCAGCAGTACCGGGACTAGCGGGGGATCGGATACGCAGTATTTT	CASSTGTSGGSDTQYF
TRBJ2-3	NA	13	TRBV5-1	NA	TGCGCCAGCACTCCTCTAGGGACAGATACGCAGTATTTT	CASTPLGTDTQYF
TRBJ1-4	NA	16	TRBV4-1	NA	TGCGCCAGCAGCTCCCGCGTCAGGGAAACTAATGAAAAACTGTTTTTT	CASSSRVRETNEKLFF
TRBJ2-3	NA	14	TRBV19	few	TGTGCCAGTAGACGACGGCAGGGACAAGATACGCAGTATTTT	CASRRRQGQDTQYF
TRBJ2-2	NA	14	TRBV29-1	few	TGCAGCGTTGTCCCTACTCCGAACACCGGGGAGCTGTTTTTT	CSVVPTPNTGELFF
TRBJ2-1	TRBD1	19	TRBV6-2/TRBV6-3	few	TGTGCCAGCAGCTATGCCCAGCGGACAGGCCCCTCAACCTACAATGAGCAGTTCTTC	CASSYAQRTGPSTYNEQFF
TRBJ2-1	NA	15	TRBV24-1	few	TGTGCCACCAGTGAGGACAGTCGTACCTACAATGAGCAGTTCTTC	CATSEDSRTYNEQFF
TRBJ2-3	NA	11	TRBV29-1	few	TGCAGCGTTGAAGATGTGCCACCCCGGTATTTT	CSVEDVPPRYF
TRBJ2-2	NA	15	TRBV7-2	few	TGTGCCAGCAGCTTAGGTGTCGCGCGCACCGGGGAGCTGTTTTTT	CASSLGVARTGELFF
TRBJ2-1	NA	15	TRBV5-1	NA	TGCGCCAGCAGCTTGGGTTATTTATCCTACAATGAGCAGTTCTTC	CASSLGYLSYNEQFF
TRBJ2-7	TRBD2	14	TRBV10-3	many	TGTGCCATCAGCTCTAGCGGGGGAGTCTACGAGCAGTACTTC	CAISSSGGVYEQYF
TRBJ1-2	NA	15	TRBV5-1	many	TGCGCCAGCAGCTTGACAGGGAAATCTCGGGGGGGCTACACCTTC	CASSLTGKSRGGYTF
TRBJ1-1	NA	14	TRBV29-1	NA	TGCAGCGTTGAAGATCGGATGGCGAACACTGAAGCTTTCTTT	CSVEDRMANTEAFF
TRBJ1-2	NA	14	TRBV6-5	few	TGTGCCAGCAGCTACTTCCCAGGGGACTATGGCTACACCTTC	CASSYFPGDYGYTF
TRBJ2-5	TRBD2	15	TRBV7-9	few	TGTGCCAGCAGCCCGACAGGACGGGAGGGAGAGACCCAGTACTTC	CASSPTGREGETQYF
TRBJ1-5	TRBD1	16	TRBV24-1	few	TGTGCCACCAGTGACCGTGACAGGGGTAGCAATCAGCCCCAGCATTTT	CATSDRDRGSNQPQHF
TRBJ2-7	TRBD1	15	TRBV12-3/TRBV12-4	few	TGTGCCAGCAGGGAATATGACAGGGACCCCTACGAGCAGTACTTC	CASREYDRDPYEQYF
TRBJ1-2	NA	11	TRBV20-1	NA	TGCAGTGCTAGAAAGGGCAGTGGCTACACCTTC	CSARKGSGYTF
TRBJ2-1	TRBD2	16	TRBV7-8	NA	TGTGCCAGCAGCTTGTACACTAGCGGGGGTTACAATGAGCAGTTCTTC	CASSLYTSGGYNEQFF
TRBJ2-1	TRBD2	13	TRBV20-1	NA	TGCAGTGCTAGAGGCGGGGGGATCAATGAGCAGTTCTTC	CSARGGGINEQFF
TRBJ2-7	NA	14	TRBV3-1	few	TGTGCCAGCTCAACCTATGAGGGACCCTACGAGCAGTACTTC	CASSTYEGPYEQYF
TRBJ1-6	NA	14	TRBV12-3/TRBV12-4	NA	TGTGCCAGCACCCCAGGACAGTCCAATTCACCCCTCCACTTT	CASTPGQSNSPLHF
TRBJ1-3	NA	13	TRBV20-1	NA	TGCAGTGCTAGTCGCCACCTTGGAAACACCATATATTTT	CSASRHLGNTIYF
TRBJ2-1	TRBD1	13	TRBV27	NA	TGTGCCAGCAGTTTTATAGGGGGCGATGAGCAGTTCTTC	CASSFIGGDEQFF
TRBJ1-2	TRBD1	14	TRBV5-1	few	TGCGCCAGCAGGAAAGACAGGGGAAACTATGGCTACACCTTC	CASRKDRGNYGYTF